This T cell receptor (beta chain) was identified in a study of shared clonotypes between healthy human individuals (TCRdb year 2020). Background on the whole study: A few men and a couple of women, aged 18 to 49 years, made up the cohort. For each donor, three plates each were used for CD4 naive and CD4 memory, two plates were used for CD8 naive, and one plate was used for CD8 memory. To estimate repertoire size and how much clonotypes are shared between individuals, the study performed deep sequencing of blood TCR repertoires from roughly five healthy adults. Different laboratories and diverse techniques were used to prepare libraries and sequence TCR repertoires, to increase sequencing depth and limit assay-specific biases. Per donor, leukapheresis produced somewhere between about 0.85 and 10 billion PBMCs. The paper as a whole reports these results and caveats: The genetic and exposure-history diversity represented was limited by the small number of donors. About 5% of naive CD4, more than 3% of naive CD8, approximately 2% of memory CD4, and approximately 0.4% of memory CD8 clonotypes were shared across several donors. Incomplete sequencing was indicated by rarefaction of sorted-subset datasets, despite the large sequencing depth. Only blood was sampled, and tissue TCR repertoires likely differ from those in blood. Larger estimated clonotype richness was generally found for naive subsets than for memory subsets. Pairwise subsampling led to the expectation that sequencing depth would affect the degree of clonotype sharing among donors. Compared with non-shared clonotypes, clonotypes shared by all four sorted-subset donors had higher generation probabilities.

Based on the germline V gene, the CDR1 and CDR2 sequences are SNHLY and FYNNEI. Here V drops 6 bases and J drops 4 bases, and the junction holds 12 bases not matched to any gene. The cysteine opens and the phenylalanine closes a CDR3 of 16 amino acids. The DNA shown is the 48-base CDR3, in frame from base 1. TCR CDR3 regions were amplified from genomic DNA by multiplex PCR using the deep immunoSEQ assay. Genomic DNA extracted from each cell subset was distributed evenly over all wells of several immunoSEQ 96-well plates, and each plate served as one replicate. For sorted subsets, each replicate PCR was loaded with 200 ng genomic DNA, equivalent to some 27,000 T cell genomes. Purified libraries were measured with a Qubit 3.0 fluorometer, size-checked on a Bioanalyzer 2100, and measured again with the KAPA Library Quantification kit. A separate single-read 150-cycle Illumina NextSeq 550 flow cell was used to sequence each immunoSEQ 96-well plate. For the original study's pipeline: The immunoSEQ output contained only junctional sequences without quality scores, so filtering could not match that applied to full-length reads. To assign V/J genes and CDR3, sequences were annotated using PyIR, a Python wrapper for IgBLAST v1.9, with IMGT germline references. Reads with weak V/J assignments (E-value above 1e-6), missing CDR3, stop codons, out-of-frame junctions, or ambiguous translated residues were removed. V3J clonotypes were defined as sequences sharing the same inferred V gene, J gene, and CDR3 amino acid sequence. To compute the percentage overlap between repertoires, the number of shared unique clonotypes was divided by the size of the smaller repertoire. RTK rarefaction, the Chao1 estimator, and Recon v2.1 estimates of unobserved clonotypes were used to assess repertoire richness. OLGA was used to compute generation probabilities for all TCRbeta clonotypes that the gDNA method yielded from several donors. This immuneACCESS table, as held by TCRdb, lists in-frame sequences with V and J called but not all clones. Of the missing ones, under half trace to an unresolved V gene in checked studies; the others have no known cause. V and J calls and clone size follow that table, whereas D and trimming were derived from the DNA. In all, the sample holds 2 million to 2.5 million clones, and 80% to 95% of those were seen once. The ten largest clones represent 0.37% of the sample.

In the case of this clone: Its target antigen remains unknown. No much larger clonotype is one base removed from it; base qualities were not supplied.

Healthy HIV-negative adults with no recently reported acute infections or vaccinations were included as donors. Every donor was a Caucasian adult living in Nashville, Tennessee, USA. CD4+ T cells were enriched through magnetic negative selection, after which naive cells were positively selected on CD45RA and the remaining negative fraction served as the memory subset. After blood collection by leukapheresis, PBMCs were isolated using Ficoll-Histopaque density gradient centrifugation and then cryopreserved in the vapor phase of liquid nitrogen. Analytical flow cytometry was used to check the purity and quantity of each magnetically sorted T cell population. Each sorted fraction had its genomic DNA isolated and then quantified by UV absorbance on a Nanodrop 2000c.

The sequencing sample was made of naive CD4+ T cells from PBMCs. The cell subset or site label, read with the paper, signifies: CD45RA+ positively selected. This TCR was sampled from a man younger than 35 in good health. Some clones in this sample may be carry-over from other donors' samples. Here the chain combines TRBV2 and TRBJ2-7, with 10 middle bases fitting TRBD2. The nucleotide sequence is TGTGCCAGCAGCGCAATACCGGGACTAGCGACTTACGAGCAGTACTTC. Its amino acids are CASSAIPGLATYEQYF.